Listed below are T cell receptor beta chains from one sample, sequenced in a study of cytomegalovirus exposure and HLA in healthy donors. TCRdb's table, derived via immunoSEQ multiplex PCR, lists solely in-frame clones and lacks some. The sample includes some 170,000 clones, more than 80% seen only once; the top ten take 4.9%. Sequencing was carried out using PBMCs. Every receptor here comes from a woman younger than 30 in good health and CMV-seropositive. Each CDR3 is given with its conserved first and last residue. A D gene is named only where the DNA matches it firmly.

d_gene: TRBD1
j_gene: TRBJ1-2
v_gene: TRBV4-3
CDR3aa: CASSQDLSRLQGDGYTF
CDR3nt: TGCGCCAGCAGCCAAGATCTTTCGCGGCTACAGGGGGATGGCTACACCTTC

d_gene: TRBD2
j_gene: TRBJ2-5
v_gene: TRBV5-1
CDR3aa: CASSQTSGGAGETQYF
CDR3nt: TGCGCCAGCAGCCAGACTAGCGGGGGGGCCGGGGAGACCCAGTACTTC

d_gene: -
j_gene: TRBJ2-7
v_gene: TRBV29-1
CDR3aa: CSVSGEFGNEQYF
CDR3nt: TGCAGCGTTTCAGGGGAATTTGGGAACGAGCAGTACTTC

d_gene: -
j_gene: TRBJ1-1
v_gene: TRBV29-1
CDR3aa: CSVEDRRQGMNTEAFF
CDR3nt: TGCAGCGTTGAAGACCGCAGGCAGGGCATGAACACTGAAGCTTTCTTT

d_gene: TRBD2
j_gene: TRBJ2-5
v_gene: TRBV5-1
CDR3aa: CASSLGTSGETQYF
CDR3nt: TGCGCCAGCAGCCTCGGGACTAGCGGGGAGACCCAGTACTTC

d_gene: TRBD1
j_gene: TRBJ1-1
v_gene: TRBV5-1
CDR3aa: CASSLATGRLPEAFF
CDR3nt: TGCGCCAGCAGCTTGGCGACAGGGCGCCTCCCGGAAGCTTTCTTT

d_gene: TRBD2
j_gene: TRBJ2-3
v_gene: TRBV5-1
CDR3aa: CASSFSGYSTDTQYF
CDR3nt: TGCGCCAGCAGCTTTAGCGGGTATAGCACAGATACGCAGTATTTT

d_gene: -
j_gene: TRBJ2-1
v_gene: TRBV4-2
CDR3aa: CASSQEAHRQGLGNEQFF
CDR3nt: TGTGCCAGCAGCCAAGAGGCCCATAGGCAGGGGCTGGGGAATGAGCAGTTCTTC

d_gene: TRBD1
j_gene: TRBJ1-1
v_gene: TRBV20-1
CDR3aa: CSAREGQPGPF
CDR3nt: TGCAGTGCTAGAGAGGGACAGCCGGGGCCCTTT

d_gene: -
j_gene: TRBJ1-2
v_gene: TRBV29-1
CDR3aa: CSVGGGENYGYTF
CDR3nt: TGCAGCGTTGGGGGCGGCGAGAACTATGGCTACACCTTC